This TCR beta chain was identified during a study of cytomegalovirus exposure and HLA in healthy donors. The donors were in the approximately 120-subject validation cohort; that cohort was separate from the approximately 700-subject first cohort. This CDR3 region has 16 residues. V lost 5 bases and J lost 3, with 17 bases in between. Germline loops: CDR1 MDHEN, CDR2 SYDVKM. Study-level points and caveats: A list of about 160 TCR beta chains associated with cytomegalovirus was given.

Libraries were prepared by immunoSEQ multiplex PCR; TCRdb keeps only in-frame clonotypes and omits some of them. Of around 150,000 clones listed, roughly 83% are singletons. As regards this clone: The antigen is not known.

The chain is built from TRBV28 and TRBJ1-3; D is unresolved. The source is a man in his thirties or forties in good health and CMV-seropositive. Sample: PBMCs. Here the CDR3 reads CASSHQTPTGGNTIYF. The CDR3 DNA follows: TGTGCCAGCAGTCACCAGACGCCGACGGGTGGAAACACCATATATTTT.